Listed here are 4 T cell receptor beta chains from one sample, sequenced in a study of T cell responses to AZD1222 COVID-19 vaccine. Some clones are missing from TCRdb's copy, which holds only in-frame ones; the method was immunoSEQ multiplex PCR. The table has around 130,000 clones, 94% seen once. Sequences were derived from peripheral blood, sampled on day 0 of AZD1222 vaccination. These receptors originate from an adult in good health.

The J gene is TRBJ2-3, the V gene TRBV11-2; no firm D call. Germline V lookup: CDR1 SGHAT, CDR2 FQNNGV. The CDR3 is 15 amino acids. Trimming removed 2 bases at V and 1 base at J, with 10 bases between. In DNA form, the CDR3 reads TGTGCCAGCAGCTTATATGGCAGCGGCACAGATACGCAGTATTTT. It yields the protein CASSLYGSGTDTQYF.

Comment on this clone: The same CDR3 is also encoded by other DNA sequences in this sample. The V and J genes are TRBV6-5 and TRBJ1-5; D remains ambiguous. The ends were cut back, 7 bases at V and 0 bases at J, with 7 bases in the middle. Looked up from germline, CDR1 is MNHEY and CDR2 is SVGAGI. The CDR3 is made up of 13 amino acids. The CDR3 loop is CASKIDSNQPQHF. The CDR3 DNA is TGTGCCAGCAAGATTGATAGCAATCAGCCCCAGCATTTT.

The V call is TRBV4-1, the J call TRBJ2-1; D not certain. CDR3 length: 13 amino acids. Per the germline V gene, CDR1 is MGHRA and CDR2 is YSYEKL. The germline V and J ends were trimmed by 4 bases and 2 bases, with 6 bases remaining between them. The DNA of the CDR3 is TGCGCCAGCAGCCTCCGGACCTACAATGAGCAGTTCTTC. This codes for CASSLRTYNEQFF.

The chain joins TRBV7-2 to TRBJ2-3; TRBD1 might be the D (6 bases). The germline gives CDR1 SGHTA, CDR2 FQGNSA. Trimming removed 5 bases from V and 5 bases from J, with 14 bases in between. The CDR3 is made up of 14 amino acids. Here the CDR3 reads CASSRNGGQDTQYF. CDR3 nucleotides: TGTGCCAGCAGCCGCAATGGGGGACAAGATACGCAGTATTTT. Supplemented by reference TRBV7-2 and TRBJ2-3, the full variable domain reads GAGVSQSPSNKVTEKGKDVELRCDPISGHTALYWYRQSLGQGLEFLIYFQGNSAPDKSGLPSDRFSAERTGGSVSTLTIQRTQQEDSAVYLCASSRNGGQDTQYFGPGTRLTVL.